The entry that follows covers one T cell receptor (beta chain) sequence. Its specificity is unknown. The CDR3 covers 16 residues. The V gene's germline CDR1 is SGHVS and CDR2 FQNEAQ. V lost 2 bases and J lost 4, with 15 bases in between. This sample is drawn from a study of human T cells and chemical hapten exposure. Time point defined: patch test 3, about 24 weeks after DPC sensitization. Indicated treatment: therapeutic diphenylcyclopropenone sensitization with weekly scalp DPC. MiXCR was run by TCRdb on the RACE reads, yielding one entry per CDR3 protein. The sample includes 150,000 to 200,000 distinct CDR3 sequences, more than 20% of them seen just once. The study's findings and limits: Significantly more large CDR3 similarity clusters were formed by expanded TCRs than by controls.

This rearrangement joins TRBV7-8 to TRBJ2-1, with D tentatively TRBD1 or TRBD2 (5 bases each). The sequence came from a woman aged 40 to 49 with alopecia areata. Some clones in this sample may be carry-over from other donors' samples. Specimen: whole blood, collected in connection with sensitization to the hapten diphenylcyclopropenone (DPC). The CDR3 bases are TGTGCCAGCAGCTTATCCGGGACGCCTTCTTACAATGAGCAGTTCTTC. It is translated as CASSLSGTPSYNEQFF.